The next 19 T cell receptor beta chains were all read from a single sample in a study of OX40 agonist ivuxolimab in advanced cancers. Sequenced by immunoSEQ multiplex PCR; TCRdb stores in-frame clones only, minus some. The table lists fewer than 65,000 clones, around nine tenths of them singletons. Here the sequenced sample was CD4+ or CD8+ T cells sorted from blood, taken in a trial of the OX40 agonist ivuxolimab. These receptors were collected from an adult with an advanced solid tumor such as melanoma, head and neck, liver or kidney cancer.

The chain combines TRBV9 with TRBJ2-3, with a weak D call TRBD2 (6 bases). Trimming shortened V by 0 bases and J by 5 bases, and 7 bases separated the two germline ends. CDR3 length: 13 amino acids. Germline V gene lookup returns CDR1 SGDLS and CDR2 YYNGEE. This CDR3 is CASSVGRGDTQYF. The CDR3 DNA is TGTGCCAGCAGCGTAGGGCGGGGAGATACGCAGTATTTT.

This rearrangement joins TRBV28 to TRBJ1-5; D remains ambiguous. The CDR3 is 12 amino acids. CDR1 is MDHEN and CDR2 is SYDVKM in the germline V gene. The V end lost 3 bases, the J end lost 7 bases, and 7 bases lay between the germline ends. CDR3 DNA sequence: TGTGCCAGCAGTTTGATGGAGCAGCCCCAGCATTTT. The encoded protein is CASSLMEQPQHF.

The chain is built from TRBV28 and TRBJ2-2; D is uncertain. V shed 3 bases and J shed 5 bases, with 10 bases lying between them. Looked up from germline, CDR1 is MDHEN and CDR2 is SYDVKM. The CDR3 is 14 amino acids. The CDR3 loop reads CASSFSRFTGELFF. CDR3 coding DNA: TGTGCCAGCAGTTTTTCAAGGTTTACCGGGGAGCTGTTTTTT.

The V call is TRBV7-2, the J call TRBJ1-2; the D is unclear. V gave up 6 bases and J gave up 2 bases, with 16 bases separating them. CDR3 size: 15 residues. Germline V gene sequence: CDR1 SGHTA, CDR2 FQGNSA. This chain's CDR3 is CASRPNLRKNYGYTF. The DNA for the CDR3 is TGTGCCAGCAGACCGAATTTACGTAAGAACTATGGCTACACCTTC.

J is TRBJ1-2 and V is TRBV4-3; TRBD1 matches 9 bases. Germline loops: CDR1 LGHNA, CDR2 YSLEER. V gave up 1 base and J gave up 11 bases; unmatched junction bases: 17. This CDR3 spans 17 amino acids. This chain's CDR3 is CASSQVSTGGIYSGYTF. CDR3 DNA sequence: TGCGCCAGCAGCCAAGTATCGACAGGGGGAATTTACTCGGGTTACACCTTC.

CDR3 in amino acids: CASSPRRDRVYEQYF. CDR3 bases: TGCGCCAGCAGCCCGAGGCGGGACAGGGTCTACGAGCAGTACTTC. V gene TRBV5-1 combines with J gene TRBJ2-7; 9 bases align to TRBD1. Germline V CDR1 and CDR2: SGHRS, YFSETQ. The junction had 8 bases not matched to a gene; V was cut back by 4 bases and J by 3 bases. The CDR3 sequence is 15 residues long.

The V gene is TRBV14, the J gene TRBJ2-1; 11 bases align to TRBD2. The CDR3 extends over 17 amino acids. Trimming cost V 11 bases and J 5 bases; bases outside gene matches: 17. The germline V gene has CDR1 SGHDN and CDR2 FVKESK. CDR3 region: CASKPRVGLAGNNEQFF. The CDR3 nucleotides read TGTGCCTCGAAGCCAAGGGTTGGACTAGCGGGTAACAATGAGCAGTTCTTC.

The chain's CDR3 is CSVSPGGTNEQFF. CDR3 DNA: TGCAGCGTTTCCCCGGGAGGGACCAATGAGCAGTTCTTC. The V call is TRBV29-1, the J call TRBJ2-1; TRBD2 matches at 8 bases. The CDR3 covers 13 residues. Germline loops: CDR1 SQVTM, CDR2 ANQGSEA. Trimming at V came to 5 bases and at J to 6 bases, leaving 6 bases not matched to a gene.

V and J are TRBV7-2 and TRBJ1-1; D is perhaps TRBD1 (5 bases). V was shortened by 3 bases and J by 1 base, with 9 bases between the two germline ends. This CDR3 contains 14 residues. The germline gives CDR1 SGHTA, CDR2 FQGNSA. The CDR3 region is CASSLGRANTEAFF. Written as DNA, the CDR3 is TGTGCCAGCAGCTTGGGCAGGGCGAACACTGAAGCTTTCTTT.

The chain combines TRBV7-9 with TRBJ2-6; D call uncertain. V lost 2 bases and J 0 bases, leaving 8 bases between the germline ends. The CDR3 spans 16 residues. CDR1 and CDR2 from the germline V gene are SEHNR and FQNEAQ (reference sequence). This CDR3 reads CASSLLLFSGANVLTF. CDR3 coding DNA: TGTGCCAGCAGCTTATTGCTCTTCTCTGGGGCCAACGTCCTGACTTTC.

V and J are TRBV7-9 and TRBJ2-3, with a weak D call TRBD2 (6 bases). Trimming stripped 5 bases from V and 6 bases from J, with 15 bases between. Germline CDR1 reads SEHNR; CDR2 reads FQNEAQ (reference sequence). The length of the CDR3 is 14 residues. The CDR3 region has the DNA TGTGCCAGCAGCCCAGGTCGGGGGTGGGATACGCAGTATTTT. Amino acid sequence: CASSPGRGWDTQYF. The full variable domain, completed using reference TRBV7-9 and TRBJ2-3, is DTGVSQNPRHKITKRGQNVTFRCDPISEHNRLYWYRQTLGQGPEFLTYFQNEAQLEKSRLLSDRFSAERPKGSFSTLEIQRTEQGDSAMYLCASSPGRGWDTQYFGPGTRLTVL.

The V and J genes are TRBV5-1 and TRBJ2-7, with 7 bases matching TRBD2. CDR3 size: 14 residues. V lost 3 bases, J lost 6 bases, and 9 bases stayed unmatched. CDR1 and CDR2 (germline): SGHRS, YFSETQ. The CDR3 here is CASSSGLVSSEQYF. CDR3 in DNA: TGCGCCAGCAGCTCCGGACTAGTCTCAAGCGAGCAGTACTTC.

The chain is built from TRBV7-2 and TRBJ2-2; 8 bases align to TRBD1. This CDR3 spans 15 amino acids. The germline CDR1 and CDR2 sequences are SGHTA and FQGNSA. The V gene end was trimmed by 3 bases and the J gene end by 4 bases; junction bases not matched to a gene: 4. As DNA, the CDR3 is TGTGCCAGCAGCTTTGGACAGGGCTTCACCGGGGAGCTGTTTTTT. This codes for CASSFGQGFTGELFF. The variable domain in full, with the rest retrieved from reference TRBV7-2 and TRBJ2-2, is GAGVSQSPSNKVTEKGKDVELRCDPISGHTALYWYRQSLGQGLEFLIYFQGNSAPDKSGLPSDRFSAERTGGSVSTLTIQRTQQEDSAVYLCASSFGQGFTGELFFGEGSRLTVL.

The V gene is TRBV7-2, the J gene TRBJ2-4; 7 bases fit TRBD1. The CDR3 extends over 16 amino acids. Germline trimming cut 4 bases from V and 6 bases from J; bases unmatched to any gene: 12. Germline V lookup: CDR1 SGHTA, CDR2 FQGNSA. CDR3 protein: CASSSPPDRVRNIQYF. Written as DNA, the CDR3 is TGTGCCAGCAGCTCCCCCCCAGACAGGGTGAGAAACATTCAGTACTTC.

This clone was found once. This chain joins TRBV5-1 and TRBJ1-4; no definite D call. CDR3 length: 14 amino acids. V was clipped by 3 bases and J by 0 bases, with 6 bases between them. Germline V lookup: CDR1 SGHRS, CDR2 YFSETQ. CDR3 in amino acids: CASSWSATNEKLFF. In nucleotides, the CDR3 is TGCGCCAGCAGCTGGTCAGCAACTAATGAAAAACTGTTTTTT.

The CDR3 region is CASSLDGLQADYGYTF. The CDR3 nucleotides are TGTGCCAGCAGCTTAGATGGGCTCCAAGCGGATTATGGCTACACCTTC. The chain has TRBV7-8 and TRBJ1-2; D unresolved. CDR3 size: 16 residues. Between the trimmed V and J ends, which lost 1 base and 5 bases, there was a span of 17 bases. CDR1 and CDR2 (germline): SGHVS, FQNEAQ. The entire variable domain, with the rest obtained from reference TRBV7-8 and TRBJ1-2, is as follows: GAGVSQSPRYKVAKRGQDVALRCDPISGHVSLFWYQQALGQGPEFLTYFQNEAQLDKSGLPSDRFFAERPEGSVSTLKIQRTQQEDSAVYLCASSLDGLQADYGYTFGSGTRLTVV.

In DNA form, the CDR3 reads TGTGCCAGCAGCCAGACCGGGACTAACCTTCTCGAGCAGTACTTC. The encoded protein is CASSQTGTNLLEQYF. The chain links TRBV5-5 to TRBJ2-7, with 7 bases matching TRBD2. After removal of 4 bases from V and 6 bases from J, the junction contained 13 bases not matched to a gene. Germline CDR1 is SGHKS and CDR2 is YYEKEE (reference sequence). This CDR3 spans 15 amino acids.

V gene TRBV9 combines with J gene TRBJ1-1, with TRBD1 matching over 8 bases. V was pared by 3 bases and J by 5 bases, with 12 bases of the junction left unmatched. This CDR3 has 16 residues. The germline V gene encodes CDR1 SGDLS and CDR2 YYNGEE. In nucleotides, the CDR3 is TGTGCCAGCAGCGCGGCGCTGACAGGGGTTGGGACTGAAGCTTTCTTT. It specifies CASSAALTGVGTEAFF.

Worth noting for this clone: An end of the junction differs from the germline gene, which may be a read error. CDR3 coding DNA: TGTACCAGCAGTTACTCGATACAGGGGGAAGCTTTCTTT. Its protein is CTSSYSIQGEAFF. V usage is TRBV6-5 and J usage is TRBJ1-1, with 7 bases aligning to TRBD1. There are 13 residues in the CDR3. From germline, CDR1 is MNHEY and CDR2 SVGAGI.